The 24 T cell receptor beta chains reported below all come from one sample, sequenced in a study of T cell responses to AZD1222 COVID-19 vaccine. TCRdb's copy holds only in-frame clones and misses some; the assay was immunoSEQ multiplex PCR. The sample has approximately 150,000 clones; around 87% are singletons. The sample was peripheral blood, taken 28 days after the second AZD1222 dose. The receptors derive from an adult who received the AZD1222 COVID-19 vaccine.

The chain carries TRBV5-1 and TRBJ2-3, with D perhaps TRBD2 (6 bases). The germline V gene has CDR1 SGHRS and CDR2 YFSETQ. The CDR3 length is 18 residues. V lost 0 bases and J 2 bases, leaving 19 bases between the germline ends. CDR3 coding DNA: TGCGCCAGCAGCTTGGGGCTAGCGAATTTCCCCTACACAGATACGCAGTATTTT. Residues: CASSLGLANFPYTDTQYF.

The chain carries TRBV14 and TRBJ1-2; D gene unclear. Trimming took 1 base from V and 8 from J, leaving 8 bases between them. CDR1 and CDR2 (germline): SGHDN, FVKESK. CDR3 size: 12 residues. The CDR3, as DNA: TGTGCCAGCAGCCAAGGAGGGCCGGGCTACACCTTC. It yields the protein CASSQGGPGYTF.

This clone was counted a single time. At one end, the junction sequence differs from germline, possibly due to a read error. The V and J genes are TRBV5-4 and TRBJ1-2; 7 bases match TRBD1. The V gene's germline CDR1 is SGHNT and CDR2 YYREEE (reference sequence). The CDR3 sequence is 14 residues long. The CDR3 DNA follows: TGTGCCAGCAGCTTCGAGGGGGCGCGAGCTCCGGTAAGCTTC. This codes for CASSFEGARAPVSF.

Here the CDR3 reads CAWSYVGYEQYF. The CDR3 region has the DNA TGTGCCTGGAGTTATGTGGGTTACGAGCAGTACTTC. The chain links TRBV30 to TRBJ2-7; D uncertain. Trimming cost V 2 bases and J 4 bases, with 9 bases left between them. Germline assignment: CDR1 GTSNPN and CDR2 SVGIG (reference sequence). This CDR3 contains 12 residues.

This clone was seen just once. The rearrangement links TRBV2 to TRBJ1-2, with D unclear. The CDR3 extends over 15 amino acids. CDR1 is SNHLY and CDR2 is FYNNEI in the germline V gene. V was cut by 4 bases and J by 6 bases, with 18 bases left in between. The CDR3 nucleotides read TGTGCCAGCAGTGGCAGTTTAACTGTATTTAATGGCTACACCTTC. Its protein product is CASSGSLTVFNGYTF.

V is TRBV15 and J is TRBJ1-5; 7 bases agree with TRBD1. This CDR3 contains 18 residues. Germline lookup yields CDR1 LNHNV and CDR2 YYDKDF (reference sequence). The ends lost 2 bases at V and 5 bases at J; junction bases unmatched: 15. The chain's CDR3 is CATSRYPTGRWSDQPQHF. The CDR3 region has the DNA TGTGCCACCAGCAGATACCCGACAGGGCGGTGGTCGGATCAGCCCCAGCATTTT. Full variable domain (missing parts from reference TRBV15 and TRBJ1-5): DAMVIQNPRYQVTQFGKPVTLSCSQTLNHNVMYWYQQKSSQAPKLLFHYYDKDFNNEADTPDNFQSRRPNTSFCFLDIRSPGLGDTAMYLCATSRYPTGRWSDQPQHFGDGTRLSIL.

CDR3 in DNA: TGCAGCGTTGAACTGTCGGACAGCCTATCCTCCTACGAGCAGTACTTC. Protein product: CSVELSDSLSSYEQYF. The rearrangement links TRBV29-1 to TRBJ2-7; possible D gene TRBD1, 6 bases. Germline values: CDR1 SQVTM, CDR2 ANQGSEA. CDR3 length: 16 amino acids. Trimming took 2 bases from V and 0 from J, leaving 17 bases between them.

The chain is built from TRBV4-2 and TRBJ2-2; TRBD1 might be the D (6 bases). Germline V CDR1 and CDR2: LGHNA, YNFKEQ. V was trimmed by 3 bases and J by 10 bases, leaving 18 bases between them. This CDR3 is 15 amino acids long. CDR3 amino acids: CASSQQGWGGEELFF. Written as DNA, the CDR3 is TGTGCCAGCAGCCAGCAGGGGTGGGGCGGCGAGGAGCTGTTTTTT.

The chain joins TRBV3-1 (or the pseudogene TRBV3-2) to TRBJ2-1; D is uncertain. In germline, CDR1 is LGHDT, CDR2 YNNKEL (reference sequence). V dropped 6 bases and J dropped 5 bases, with 17 bases sitting between them. CDR3 length: 15 residues. The CDR3 region has the DNA TGTGCCAGCAGTATTGACCTTATAACAAACAATGAGCAGTTCTTC. Protein sequence: CASSIDLITNNEQFF.

This sequence joins TRBV19 and TRBJ1-5; D is perhaps TRBD1 (6 bases). The CDR3 consists of 15 residues. Between the trimmed V and J ends, which lost 6 bases and 6 bases, there was a span of 18 bases. Per germline, CDR1 LNHDA and CDR2 SQIVND (reference sequence). The CDR3 loop is CASSWGAKVPQPQHF. The CDR3 DNA reads as TGTGCCAGTAGCTGGGGGGCGAAAGTACCTCAGCCCCAGCATTTT.

The chain combines TRBV7-8 with TRBJ1-2, with D hard to call. Deletions cut 3 bases from V and 0 bases from J, with 8 bases between. This CDR3 has 14 amino acids. Germline V lookup: CDR1 SGHVS, CDR2 FQNEAQ. The CDR3 protein is CASSFGITNYGYTF. CDR3 bases: TGTGCCAGCAGCTTTGGGATCACTAACTATGGCTACACCTTC. Drawing the rest from reference TRBV7-8 and TRBJ1-2, the complete variable domain is GAGVSQSPRYKVAKRGQDVALRCDPISGHVSLFWYQQALGQGPEFLTYFQNEAQLDKSGLPSDRFFAERPEGSVSTLKIQRTQQEDSAVYLCASSFGITNYGYTFGSGTRLTVV.

This chain connects TRBV7-2 to TRBJ1-2; 9 nucleotides match TRBD1. CDR1 SGHTA and CDR2 FQGNSA come from the germline V gene. The V segment lost 5 bases and the J segment 6 bases; nucleotides outside the gene matches: 7. This CDR3 contains 14 residues. The CDR3 DNA reads TGTGCCAGCAGCACCACAGGGGGCGGAGATGGCTACACCTTC. Protein: CASSTTGGGDGYTF.

The rearrangement links TRBV6-4 to TRBJ2-1, with 11 nucleotides matching TRBD2. CDR3 length: 14 residues. V lost 4 bases, J lost 6 bases, and 2 bases stayed unmatched. Germline V gene data show CDR1 as MRHNA and CDR2 as SNTAGT. This chain's CDR3 is CASSVAGGPNEQFF. In DNA, the CDR3 is TGTGCCAGCAGTGTAGCGGGGGGGCCCAATGAGCAGTTCTTC.

V and J are TRBV7-6 and TRBJ2-2; possibly TRBD2 for D (6 bases). The germline gives CDR1 SGHVS, CDR2 FNYEAQ. V lost 5 bases, J lost 1 base, and 14 bases lay in between. The CDR3 consists of 16 residues. In nucleotides, the CDR3 is TGTGCCAGCAGCCCGGAATGGCGGGGGAACACCGGGGAGCTGTTTTTT. This gives the protein CASSPEWRGNTGELFF.

The chain carries TRBV19 and TRBJ1-4; possibly TRBD1 for D (5 bases). Germline loops: CDR1 LNHDA, CDR2 SQIVND (reference sequence). V lost 7 bases and J 7 bases, leaving 19 bases between the germline ends. The CDR3 runs to 15 residues. The CDR3 DNA is TGTGCCAGTACTTATACTGTCCAGGGTACTGAAAAACTGTTTTTT. This gives the protein CASTYTVQGTEKLFF.

The rearrangement uses TRBV4-3 and TRBJ1-1, with TRBD1 as a possible D gene (5 bases). Germline V gene sequence: CDR1 LGHNA, CDR2 YSLEER. This CDR3 region has 16 residues. Trimming stripped 0 bases from V and 13 bases from J, with 24 bases between. The CDR3, as DNA: TGCGCCAGCAGCCAAGATTTGACCCTAAAGGGGAAAGGTGGTTTCTTT. Translated, it gives CASSQDLTLKGKGGFF.

The CDR3 DNA is TGTGCCAGCAGCCAAGGCCTATTGGGTCGGGACAGACAGGGACTAGCGGATTACAATGAGCAGTTCTTC. Translating gives CASSQGLLGRDRQGLADYNEQFF. The V and J genes are TRBV14 and TRBJ2-1; 11 bases align to TRBD2. V was clipped by 1 base and J by 4 bases; unmatched bases: 24. This CDR3 has 23 amino acids. Germline V lookup: CDR1 SGHDN, CDR2 FVKESK. The variable domain in full, with the rest retrieved from reference TRBV14 and TRBJ2-1, is EAGVTQFPSHSVIEKGQTVTLRCDPISGHDNLYWYRRVMGKEIKFLLHFVKESKQDESGMPNNRFLAERTGGTYSTLKVQPAELEDSGVYFCASSQGLLGRDRQGLADYNEQFFGPGTRLTVL.

The genes are TRBV5-6 and TRBJ1-2; D ambiguous. The CDR3 runs to 17 residues. In germline, CDR1 is SGHDT, CDR2 YYEEEE. V gave up 2 bases and J gave up 4 bases, with 21 bases separating them. CDR3: CASSFDPSSGLSYGYTF. CDR3 sequence (DNA): TGTGCCAGCAGCTTCGATCCGAGTTCGGGCCTGAGCTATGGCTACACCTTC.

The chain links TRBV5-1 to TRBJ2-2, with D maybe TRBD1 (5 bases). The CDR3 totals 16 residues. Trimming removed 5 bases at V and 0 bases at J, with 14 bases between. Germline V lookup: CDR1 SGHRS, CDR2 YFSETQ. The DNA of the CDR3 is TGCGCCAGCAGTAGGGGCACCGGCGCGAACACCGGGGAGCTGTTTTTT. Translation: CASSRGTGANTGELFF.

The rearrangement joins TRBV6-5 to TRBJ1-1, with D possibly matching TRBD1 (5 bases). Germline V gene sequence: CDR1 MNHEY, CDR2 SVGAGI. The CDR3 extends over 12 amino acids. Trimming left V 7 bases short and J 4 bases short, with 10 bases between. CDR3 protein: CASTGFGTEAFF. Written as DNA, the CDR3 is TGTGCCAGCACAGGGTTTGGCACTGAAGCTTTCTTT.

This chain uses TRBV11-2 with TRBJ1-2; D unresolved. The CDR3 totals 15 residues. Germline V gives CDR1 SGHAT, CDR2 FQNNGV. V was trimmed by 6 bases and J by 4 bases, leaving 18 bases between them. CDR3 sequence reads: CASSSTGSRTYGYTF. In nucleotides, the CDR3 is TGTGCCAGCAGTTCTACCGGGAGCCGGACCTATGGCTACACCTTC.

The rearrangement joins TRBV7-9 to TRBJ1-2; D possibly corresponds to TRBD1 (6 bases). Germline values: CDR1 SEHNR, CDR2 FQNEAQ (reference sequence). The CDR3 contains 16 residues. The V and J ends lost 1 base and 4 bases respectively, with 16 bases between them. In DNA, the CDR3 is TGTGCCAGCAGCTTAGGGGGGCAAGAGTCCCTCTATGGCTACACCTTC. It yields the protein CASSLGGQESLYGYTF. Using reference TRBV7-9 and TRBJ1-2 for the parts outside the CDR3, the full variable domain is DTGVSQNPRHKITKRGQNVTFRCDPISEHNRLYWYRQTLGQGPEFLTYFQNEAQLEKSRLLSDRFSAERPKGSFSTLEIQRTEQGDSAMYLCASSLGGQESLYGYTFGSGTRLTVV.

V is TRBV29-1 and J is TRBJ1-5; no clear D gene. Looked up from germline, CDR1 is SQVTM and CDR2 is ANQGSEA. V dropped 4 bases and J dropped 4 bases, with 11 bases sitting between them. The length of the CDR3 is 13 residues. The CDR3 sequence is CSVVWARNQPQHF. For the CDR3, the DNA is TGCAGCGTTGTTTGGGCCAGAAATCAGCCCCAGCATTTT.

The V and J genes are TRBV12-5 and TRBJ1-2; D uncertain. Germline loops: CDR1 LGHNT, CDR2 FRNRAP. V gave up 3 bases and J gave up 2 bases, with 13 bases separating them. The CDR3 spans 15 residues. The CDR3 loop reads CASGLVEWPNYGYTF. Here the CDR3 DNA reads TGTGCTAGTGGTTTAGTTGAATGGCCAAACTATGGCTACACCTTC.